Listed here are 2 T cell receptor beta chains from one sample, sequenced in a study of CD8+ T cells in alopecia areata (dated by TCRdb to 2017 to 2018). Library creation used the immunoSEQ multiplex PCR assay. RNA was extracted from all samples and reverse transcribed into cDNA, which served as template for TCR sequencing. Not all clones reach the TCRdb copy of this immuneACCESS table, which keeps in-frame sequences only. Checked studies attribute under half of the gap to unresolved V genes and leave the rest unexplained. Counted in this sample were 180,000 or so clones; 55% to 70% of them appeared once. 5.5% of the sample lies in the top ten. Reading the label with the study, this specimen's time point is: 24 weeks on oral tofacitinib. The sample's treatment or condition label, decoded: oral pan-JAK inhibitor, 5-10 mg twice daily. The sequences come from CD4+ T cells sorted from blood, collected at week 24, from a patient treated with tofacitinib. All receptors derive from a human donor with alopecia areata.

The chain links TRBV29-1 to TRBJ2-7, with 7 positions matching TRBD2. Germline lookup yields CDR1 SQVTM and CDR2 ANQGSEA. V lost 5 bases and J lost 2; bases outside the gene matches: 3. The CDR3 has 12 residues. As DNA, the CDR3 is TGCAGCGTTCTTGCGGGAGCCTACGAGCAGTACTTC. The encoded protein is CSVLAGAYEQYF.

This clone was observed a few times. The chain combines TRBV29-1 with TRBJ1-2, with 10 bases fitting TRBD1. CDR1 and CDR2 from the germline V gene are SQVTM and ANQGSEA. The CDR3 length is 12 residues. V lost 5 bases to trimming and J lost 8 bases; unmatched junction nucleotides: 5. CDR3 residues: CSVRGQGVGYTF. DNA of the CDR3: TGCAGCGTTCGCGGACAGGGGGTCGGCTACACCTTC.